This TCR beta chain emerged from a study of blood T cell repertoires in COVID-19. This CDR3 has 16 residues. V dropped 4 bases and J dropped 2 bases, with 15 bases sitting between them. The germline CDR1 and CDR2 sequences are LGHNA and YSLEER. This clone was picked up one time. Clones were sequenced by immunoSEQ multiplex PCR, and TCRdb holds only the in-frame ones, with some missing. The table has some 90,000 clones, roughly 90% seen once. The clonotype originates from a man in his fifties with COVID-19, enrolled during active disease. The sample was peripheral blood. The gene calls are TRBV4-3 and TRBJ1-3, with D unclear. The CDR3 sequence is CASSPQSGFTGNTIYF. The CDR3 nucleotides are TGCGCCAGCAGCCCTCAGAGCGGGTTCACTGGAAACACCATATATTTT.